This entry describes one TCR beta chain. Antigen: not known. TCRdb's table, derived via immunoSEQ multiplex PCR, lists solely in-frame clones and lacks some. The data contain roughly 2.5 million clones, approximately 92% of them seen just once; the ten biggest clones take up roughly 0.14%. Trimming at V came to 0 bases and at J to 8 bases, leaving 4 bases not matched to a gene. Germline lookup yields CDR1 MNHNS and CDR2 SASEGT. CDR3 length equals 14 residues. The record originates from a study of shared clonotypes between healthy human individuals. Overall study findings and caveats: Sampling covered blood only; tissue repertoires likely differ. Clonotypes shared by all four donors outscored non-shared clonotypes in generation probability.

A split of CD4+ cells into CD45RA+ naive and CD45RA-negative memory subsets was performed. Sequenced material: naive CD4+ T cells sorted from blood. The subset was: CD45RA+ positively selected. V and J are TRBV6-1 and TRBJ2-4, with 7 bases matching TRBD2. The clonotype was recovered from a young man in good health. CDR3 DNA sequence: TGTGCCAGCAGTGAAGCGGCGGGAGTCGACATTCAGTACTTC. This sequence encodes CASSEAAGVDIQYF.